These T cell receptor beta chains were read from a single sample in a study of blood T cell repertoires in COVID-19. Sequenced by immunoSEQ multiplex PCR; TCRdb stores in-frame clones only, minus some. This sample has approximately 96,000 clones; roughly 90% occur once, and the top ten carry more than 3.5%. Sequencing was carried out using peripheral blood. All receptors derive from a human donor with COVID-19, enrolled during active disease. The donor label of this sample is uncertain. The CDR3 runs from the conserved cysteine through the conserved F or W. Fields, in order: J gene, clone size, D gene, V gene, CDR3 protein, CDR3 DNA. D genes are given only for firm matches. For some rows the clone size is stated as once, few or many, or as a class when expanded; others skip it.

TRBJ1-2	-	-	TRBV23-1	CASSQSSGDYGYTF	TGCGCCAGCAGTCAAAGTTCCGGGGACTATGGCTACACCTTC
TRBJ2-1	-	TRBD2	TRBV5-4	CASSFRTSVSNEQFF	TGTGCCAGCAGCTTTCGGACTAGCGTAAGCAATGAGCAGTTCTTC
TRBJ1-5	-	TRBD1	TRBV3-1/TRBV3-2	CASSLEGAPNQPQHF	TGTGCCAGCAGCCTCGAGGGGGCGCCCAATCAGCCCCAGCATTTT
TRBJ1-1	-	TRBD1	TRBV19	CASNPGTDTEAFF	TGTGCCAGTAATCCCGGGACAGACACTGAAGCTTTCTTT
TRBJ2-1	-	-	TRBV30	CAWSSQIYNEQFF	TGTGCCTGGAGTTCACAGATCTACAATGAGCAGTTCTTC
TRBJ1-5	once	TRBD1	TRBV19	CASSGSRGSQPQHF	TGTGCCAGTAGTGGTTCCAGGGGGAGCCAGCCCCAGCATTTT
TRBJ2-6	-	-	TRBV5-5	CASSLGTERANVLTF	TGTGCCAGCAGCTTGGGGACAGAGAGGGCCAACGTCCTGACTTTC
TRBJ2-3	once	-	TRBV3-1/TRBV3-2	CASSQVFADTQYF	TGTGCCAGCAGCCAAGTTTTCGCGGATACGCAGTATTTT
TRBJ2-1	-	TRBD2	TRBV3-1/TRBV3-2	CASSLQTSGGWQFF	TGTGCCAGCAGCCTGCAGACTAGCGGGGGCTGGCAGTTCTTC
TRBJ1-4	-	TRBD1	TRBV7-9	CASSLRGRTIRGEKLFF	TGTGCCAGCAGCTTAAGGGGGCGAACCATCCGGGGTGAAAAACTGTTTTTT
TRBJ2-1	-	TRBD2	TRBV7-2	CASSLLAGGNEQFF	TGTGCCAGCAGCTTACTAGCGGGAGGCAATGAGCAGTTCTTC
TRBJ1-1	-	-	TRBV6-5	CASSYQGWAFF	TGTGCCAGCAGTTATCAGGGATGGGCTTTCTTT
TRBJ1-4	-	TRBD1	TRBV7-9	CASRASPGQGSEKLFF	TGTGCCAGCAGAGCTTCTCCGGGACAGGGAAGCGAAAAACTGTTTTTT
TRBJ2-4	-	TRBD1	TRBV19	CVSRGGNRDGKNIQYF	TGTGTCAGTAGAGGGGGCAACAGGGATGGCAAAAACATTCAGTACTTC
TRBJ1-1	-	TRBD1	TRBV19	CASVPGQGWNTEAFF	TGTGCCAGCGTCCCGGGACAGGGCTGGAACACTGAAGCTTTCTTT
TRBJ2-7	-	-	TRBV4-2	CASSQGLGDYEQYF	TGTGCCAGCAGCCAAGGATTGGGCGACTACGAGCAGTACTTC
TRBJ1-1	-	TRBD1	TRBV7-9	CASSNRGGDTEAFF	TGTGCCAGCAGCAACAGGGGCGGGGACACTGAAGCTTTCTTT
TRBJ2-7	-	-	TRBV12-3/TRBV12-4	CASRNSPGSEQYF	TGTGCCAGCAGAAACTCGCCCGGGTCCGAGCAGTACTTC
TRBJ1-6	-	TRBD1	TRBV3-1/TRBV3-2	CASSRPPFGQGSSYNSPLHF	TGTGCCAGCAGCCGGCCACCGTTCGGACAGGGGTCCTCCTATAATTCACCCCTCCACTTT
TRBJ1-2	-	TRBD1	TRBV28	CASSLGQGNYGYTF	TGTGCCAGCAGTTTAGGACAGGGGAACTATGGCTACACCTTC
TRBJ2-4	few	-	TRBV12-5	CASGLGRAKENIQYF	TGTGCTAGTGGTTTGGGCAGGGCGAAAGAAAACATTCAGTACTTC
TRBJ1-5	-	TRBD1	TRBV5-1	CASSQTGEQPQHF	TGCGCCAGCAGCCAGACAGGGGAGCAGCCCCAGCATTTT
TRBJ2-2	-	-	TRBV3-1/TRBV3-2	CASSQDKRESNTGELFF	TGTGCCAGCAGCCAAGATAAGAGAGAATCGAACACCGGGGAGCTGTTTTTT
TRBJ2-3	-	TRBD2	TRBV3-1/TRBV3-2	CASSPGLAGETDTQYF	TGTGCCAGCAGCCCTGGACTAGCGGGGGAGACAGATACGCAGTATTTT
TRBJ2-7	once	-	TRBV6-7	CASTPRYEQYF	TGTGCCAGCACCCCTCGCTACGAGCAGTACTTC
TRBJ1-1	-	-	TRBV19	CASSIEINTEAFF	TGTGCCAGTAGTATTGAGATTAACACTGAAGCTTTCTTT
TRBJ2-1	-	TRBD2	TRBV9	CASSLTAGARSNNEQFF	TGTGCCAGCAGCCTTACGGCGGGAGCACGTTCAAACAATGAGCAGTTCTTC
TRBJ1-4	-	-	TRBV3-1/TRBV3-2	CASSTREGREKLFF	TGTGCCAGCAGCACCCGGGAGGGGCGCGAAAAACTGTTTTTT
TRBJ1-5	-	-	TRBV2	CASSDRVSLQPQHF	TGTGCCAGCAGTGACAGGGTGAGTCTTCAGCCCCAGCATTTT
TRBJ2-1	-	-	TRBV19	CASSTSGPLEQFF	TGTGCCAGTAGTACCTCAGGGCCCCTTGAGCAGTTCTTC
TRBJ2-1	-	TRBD2	TRBV7-2	CASSLVAGGYNEQFF	TGTGCCAGCAGCTTAGTAGCGGGGGGATACAATGAGCAGTTCTTC
TRBJ1-5	-	-	TRBV12-3/TRBV12-4	CASRSETDQPQHF	TGTGCCAGCAGATCCGAAACGGATCAGCCCCAGCATTTT
TRBJ2-1	-	-	TRBV24-1	CATSDLGTGRSEQFF	TGTGCCACCAGTGATTTGGGGACTGGACGGTCGGAGCAGTTCTTC
TRBJ2-7	-	-	TRBV6-1	CASSEQETSYEQYF	TGTGCCAGCAGTGAACAAGAGACTTCCTACGAGCAGTACTTC
TRBJ2-7	-	TRBD1	TRBV29-1	CSVVPGGEAYEQYF	TGCAGCGTTGTACCAGGGGGCGAAGCCTACGAGCAGTACTTC
TRBJ1-1	-	-	TRBV18	CASSPLLLLDTANTEAFF	TGTGCCAGCTCACCCCTTCTTCTCCTGGACACCGCTAACACTGAAGCTTTCTTT
TRBJ2-1	-	-	TRBV25-1	CASSDPRASPNEQFF	TGTGCCAGCAGTGACCCGAGGGCTTCCCCCAATGAGCAGTTCTTC
TRBJ2-5	-	-	TRBV7-9	CASSPLQETQYF	TGTGCCAGCAGCCCTCTCCAAGAGACCCAGTACTTC
TRBJ1-5	-	-	TRBV27	CASKIRPSRNQPQHF	TGTGCCAGCAAAATCCGCCCAAGCCGCAATCAGCCCCAGCATTTT
TRBJ1-5	-	TRBD1	TRBV6-4	CASSGFRGRYQPQHF	TGTGCCAGCAGTGGGTTCAGGGGGCGGTATCAGCCCCAGCATTTT
TRBJ2-7	-	TRBD2	TRBV25-1	CASSEQVTSGASYEQYF	TGTGCCAGCAGTGAACAGGTGACTAGCGGGGCCTCCTACGAGCAGTACTTC
TRBJ2-7	-	TRBD1	TRBV27	CASGGQGDEYEQYF	TGTGCCAGCGGGGGACAGGGGGACGAATACGAGCAGTACTTC
TRBJ2-3	-	-	TRBV5-4	CASSLEDRGRADTQYF	TGTGCCAGCAGCTTGGAGGACAGAGGGCGGGCAGATACGCAGTATTTT
TRBJ2-1	-	-	TRBV29-1	CSVGPFTPEQFF	TGCAGCGTTGGCCCTTTTACACCCGAGCAGTTCTTC
TRBJ2-7	once	-	TRBV13	CASSLNRDYEQYF	TGTGCCAGCAGCCTAAACAGGGACTACGAGCAGTACTTC
TRBJ1-4	-	TRBD1	TRBV29-1	CSVGVGTGNEKLFF	TGCAGCGTTGGGGTCGGGACAGGGAATGAAAAACTGTTTTTT
TRBJ1-1	-	-	TRBV7-9	CASSEQGNTEAFF	TGTGCCAGCAGCGAACAGGGGAACACTGAAGCTTTCTTT
TRBJ2-3	once	TRBD2	TRBV3-1/TRBV3-2	CASSKGISGGTDTQYF	TGTGCCAGCAGCAAAGGTATTAGCGGGGGCACAGATACGCAGTATTTT
TRBJ2-1	-	TRBD2	TRBV28	CASSFSGGADNEQFF	TGTGCCAGCAGTTTTAGCGGGGGGGCTGACAATGAGCAGTTCTTC
TRBJ1-2	-	-	TRBV28	CASSSVGGYGYTF	TGTGCCAGCAGTTCGGTAGGGGGCTATGGCTACACCTTC
TRBJ1-2	once	TRBD1	TRBV6-6	CASTKQGNYGYTF	TGTGCCAGCACCAAACAGGGGAACTATGGCTACACCTTC
TRBJ2-5	-	-	TRBV6-2/TRBV6-3	CASSSTGTETQYF	TGTGCCAGCAGTTCAACAGGGACGGAGACCCAGTACTTC
TRBJ1-6	-	-	TRBV7-3	CASSSQMDSPLHF	TGTGCCAGCAGCTCGCAGATGGATTCACCCCTCCACTTT
TRBJ2-3	-	-	TRBV3-1/TRBV3-2	CASSQDLATPRGSTQYF	TGTGCCAGCAGCCAAGATCTGGCTACCCCTCGGGGGTCGACGCAGTATTTT
TRBJ1-2	-	TRBD1	TRBV27	CASSHGQGNYGYTF	TGTGCCAGCAGTCACGGACAGGGGAATTATGGCTACACCTTC
TRBJ2-3	-	-	TRBV18	CASSLSRAGTDTQYF	TGTGCCAGCTCACTCTCCCGGGCGGGTACAGATACGCAGTATTTT
TRBJ2-7	-	TRBD2	TRBV3-1/TRBV3-2	CASSQVTLLAGKYEQYF	TGTGCCAGCAGCCAAGTTACCCTACTAGCGGGAAAGTACGAGCAGTACTTC
TRBJ2-1	-	-	TRBV7-2	CASSLGWEENEQFF	TGTGCCAGCAGCTTAGGCTGGGAGGAGAATGAGCAGTTCTTC